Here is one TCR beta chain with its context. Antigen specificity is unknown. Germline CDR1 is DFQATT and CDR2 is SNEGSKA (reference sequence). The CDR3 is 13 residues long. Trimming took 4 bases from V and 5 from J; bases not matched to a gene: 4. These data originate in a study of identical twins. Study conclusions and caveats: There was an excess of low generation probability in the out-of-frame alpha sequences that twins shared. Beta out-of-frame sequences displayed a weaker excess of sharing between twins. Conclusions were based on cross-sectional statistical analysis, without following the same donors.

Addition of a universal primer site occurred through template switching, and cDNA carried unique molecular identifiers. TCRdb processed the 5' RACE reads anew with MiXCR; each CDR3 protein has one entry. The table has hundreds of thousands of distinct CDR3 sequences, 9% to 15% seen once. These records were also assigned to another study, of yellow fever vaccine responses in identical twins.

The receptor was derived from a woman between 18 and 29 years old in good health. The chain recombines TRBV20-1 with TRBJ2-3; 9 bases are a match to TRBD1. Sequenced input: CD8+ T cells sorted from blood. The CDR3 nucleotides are TGCAGTGCTACGGGACAGGGCTTAGATACGCAGTATTTT. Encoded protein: CSATGQGLDTQYF.